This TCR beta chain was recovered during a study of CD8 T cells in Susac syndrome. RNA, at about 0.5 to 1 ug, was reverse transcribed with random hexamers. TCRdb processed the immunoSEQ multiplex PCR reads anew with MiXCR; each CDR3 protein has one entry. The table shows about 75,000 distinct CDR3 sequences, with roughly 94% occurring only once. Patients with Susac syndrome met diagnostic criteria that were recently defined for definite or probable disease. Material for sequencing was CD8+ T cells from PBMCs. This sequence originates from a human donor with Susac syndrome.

The CDR3 DNA reads TGTGCCAGCAGCTCACCCCTGGGCCAGTACTTC. Its protein product is CASSSPLGQYF. The J gene is TRBJ2-5, the V gene TRBV11-2, with unresolved D. The V and J ends lost 4 bases and 10 bases respectively, with 10 bases between them. Looked up from germline, CDR1 is SGHAT and CDR2 is FQNNGV. The CDR3 contains 11 residues.